The source of this T cell receptor beta chain is a study of shared clonotypes between healthy human individuals. Across the study: CD4 naive and CD4 memory each took three plates per donor, while CD8 naive took two and CD8 memory one.

V gave up 2 bases and J gave up 11 bases, with 15 bases separating them. Germline CDR1 is MNHNS and CDR2 is SASEGT. The CDR3 sequence is 13 residues long. Only in-frame clones appear in the TCRdb table, and some are missing; sequencing was by immunoSEQ multiplex PCR. The table includes about 600,000 clones, almost 97% detected once. The specimen was naive CD4+ T cells sorted from blood. The subset: CD45RA+ positively selected. The sequence was collected from a woman aged 25 to 39 in good health. V gene TRBV6-1 combines with J gene TRBJ1-1; a possible D gene is TRBD1 (5 bases). The CDR3 loop reads CASSELGRGIAFF. The DNA of the CDR3 is TGTGCCAGCAGTGAACTGGGTAGGGGTATTGCTTTCTTT.